These T cell receptor beta chains were read from a single sample in a study of OX40 agonist ivuxolimab in advanced cancers. The assay was immunoSEQ multiplex PCR, and TCRdb's table has in-frame clones only and misses some. Among under 20,000 clones, 78% were seen once, and the ten largest hold 25% to 30%. The sequenced sample was CD4+ or CD8+ T cells sorted from blood, obtained in a trial of the OX40 agonist ivuxolimab. Receptor source: an adult with an advanced solid tumor such as melanoma, head and neck, liver or kidney cancer. The CDR3 runs from the conserved cysteine through the conserved F or W. D genes are given only for firm matches. Clone sizes are given selectively: once, few, many, or a class where the clone is expanded.

j_call: TRBJ2-1; v_call: TRBV2; clone_size: few; d_call: NA; cdr3_aa: CASSDWNEQFF; cdr3_nt: TGTGCCAGCAGTGATTGGAATGAGCAGTTCTTC
j_call: TRBJ2-7; v_call: TRBV5-4; clone_size: medium-sized; d_call: NA; cdr3_aa: CASSLAGGEQYF; cdr3_nt: TGTGCCAGCAGCTTGGCTGGGGGCGAGCAGTACTTC
j_call: TRBJ2-1; v_call: TRBV9; clone_size: NA; d_call: TRBD2; cdr3_aa: CASSPAGGSYNEQFF; cdr3_nt: TGTGCCAGCAGCCCCGCGGGAGGATCCTACAATGAGCAGTTCTTC
j_call: TRBJ2-1; v_call: TRBV7-7; clone_size: NA; d_call: TRBD1; cdr3_aa: CASSLARGHNEQFF; cdr3_nt: TGTGCCAGCAGCTTAGCCAGGGGGCATAATGAGCAGTTCTTC
j_call: TRBJ1-1; v_call: TRBV5-1; clone_size: NA; d_call: NA; cdr3_aa: CASSWRVGTEAFF; cdr3_nt: TGCGCCAGCAGCTGGAGGGTTGGCACTGAAGCTTTCTTT
j_call: TRBJ1-2; v_call: TRBV6-5; clone_size: few; d_call: NA; cdr3_aa: CASKKGYGYTF; cdr3_nt: TGTGCCAGCAAAAAGGGCTATGGCTACACCTTC
j_call: TRBJ2-5; v_call: TRBV7-2; clone_size: medium-sized; d_call: TRBD2; cdr3_aa: CASSHSGTSGETQYF; cdr3_nt: TGTGCCAGCAGCCATTCCGGGACTAGCGGGGAGACCCAGTACTTC
j_call: TRBJ1-2; v_call: TRBV5-1; clone_size: NA; d_call: TRBD1; cdr3_aa: CASSLTTGDNYGYTF; cdr3_nt: TGCGCCAGCAGCTTAACTACAGGGGACAACTATGGCTACACCTTC
j_call: TRBJ2-7; v_call: TRBV5-6; clone_size: NA; d_call: NA; cdr3_aa: CASSPQGYEQYF; cdr3_nt: TGTGCCAGCAGCCCTCAGGGATACGAGCAGTACTTC
j_call: TRBJ1-5; v_call: TRBV4-1; clone_size: once; d_call: NA; cdr3_aa: CASSQVPARGLNQPQHF; cdr3_nt: TGCGCCAGCAGCCAAGTTCCTGCTCGAGGGCTCAATCAGCCCCAGCATTTT
j_call: TRBJ2-7; v_call: TRBV7-6; clone_size: NA; d_call: NA; cdr3_aa: CASSLGDSYEQYF; cdr3_nt: TGTGCCAGCAGCTTAGGGGACTCCTACGAGCAGTACTTC
j_call: TRBJ2-1; v_call: TRBV2; clone_size: NA; d_call: NA; cdr3_aa: CANSEAGGASYNEQFF; cdr3_nt: TGTGCCAACAGTGAAGCTGGGGGGGCTTCCTACAATGAGCAGTTCTTC
j_call: TRBJ2-1; v_call: TRBV7-8; clone_size: NA; d_call: TRBD2; cdr3_aa: CASSLLAGGHGEQFF; cdr3_nt: TGTGCCAGCAGCTTATTGGCGGGGGGGCATGGTGAGCAGTTCTTC
j_call: TRBJ2-1; v_call: TRBV10-1; clone_size: NA; d_call: NA; cdr3_aa: CASSETGEQFF; cdr3_nt: TGCGCCAGCAGTGAGACAGGGGAGCAGTTCTTC
j_call: TRBJ2-7; v_call: TRBV7-6; clone_size: NA; d_call: NA; cdr3_aa: CASSSGFGGSYEQYF; cdr3_nt: TGTGCCAGCAGCTCAGGGTTTGGGGGGTCCTACGAGCAGTACTTC
j_call: TRBJ1-1; v_call: TRBV7-9; clone_size: NA; d_call: TRBD1; cdr3_aa: CASSSLWAGGRRGTEAFF; cdr3_nt: TGTGCCAGCAGTTCCCTGTGGGCAGGGGGGCGCCGGGGCACTGAAGCTTTCTTT
j_call: TRBJ2-6; v_call: TRBV29-1; clone_size: NA; d_call: NA; cdr3_aa: CSVEDVDSSTSGANVLTF; cdr3_nt: TGCAGCGTTGAAGATGTGGACAGTAGCACCTCTGGGGCCAACGTCCTGACTTTC
j_call: TRBJ1-1; v_call: TRBV9; clone_size: once; d_call: TRBD1; cdr3_aa: CASSPGTGLTEAFF; cdr3_nt: TGTGCCAGCAGCCCCGGGACAGGCCTCACTGAAGCTTTCTTT
j_call: TRBJ2-3; v_call: TRBV5-1; clone_size: few; d_call: TRBD2; cdr3_aa: CASSLAGSGRASTDTQYF; cdr3_nt: TGCGCCAGCAGCTTGGCGGGTAGCGGGAGGGCAAGCACAGATACGCAGTATTTT
j_call: TRBJ1-5; v_call: TRBV19; clone_size: NA; d_call: NA; cdr3_aa: CASSIGRGGPYSNQPQHF; cdr3_nt: TGTGCCAGTAGTATAGGGCGTGGGGGCCCCTATAGCAATCAGCCCCAGCATTTT
j_call: TRBJ1-1; v_call: TRBV29-1; clone_size: NA; d_call: NA; cdr3_aa: CSGFTNTEAFF; cdr3_nt: TGCAGCGGCTTCACGAACACTGAAGCTTTCTTT
j_call: TRBJ2-2; v_call: TRBV7-2; clone_size: NA; d_call: TRBD2; cdr3_aa: CASSLGQAGGFTGELFF; cdr3_nt: TGTGCCAGCAGCTTAGGCCAGGCGGGGGGTTTCACCGGGGAGCTGTTTTTT
j_call: TRBJ2-1; v_call: TRBV19; clone_size: once; d_call: NA; cdr3_aa: CASSISPWSVREGEQFF; cdr3_nt: TGTGCCAGTAGTATCTCTCCCTGGTCAGTCCGAGAGGGTGAGCAGTTCTTC
j_call: TRBJ2-4; v_call: TRBV27; clone_size: NA; d_call: NA; cdr3_aa: CASSSGQRKNIQYF; cdr3_nt: TGTGCCAGCAGTTCAGGACAGCGCAAAAACATTCAGTACTTC
j_call: TRBJ2-7; v_call: TRBV7-2; clone_size: NA; d_call: NA; cdr3_aa: CASSLGLLTYEQYF; cdr3_nt: TGTGCCAGCAGCCTGGGACTCCTAACCTACGAGCAGTACTTC
j_call: TRBJ1-2; v_call: TRBV13; clone_size: NA; d_call: NA; cdr3_aa: CASSPVRGVNYGYTF; cdr3_nt: TGTGCCAGCAGCCCAGTCAGAGGGGTGAACTATGGCTACACCTTC
j_call: TRBJ1-1; v_call: TRBV5-4; clone_size: medium-sized; d_call: NA; cdr3_aa: CASSYGVLAANTEAFF; cdr3_nt: TGTGCCAGCAGCTACGGGGTTTTGGCGGCGAACACTGAAGCTTTCTTT
j_call: TRBJ2-1; v_call: TRBV9; clone_size: NA; d_call: NA; cdr3_aa: CASSVEPSLGNEQFF; cdr3_nt: TGTGCCAGCAGCGTAGAACCCAGTCTCGGGAATGAGCAGTTCTTC
j_call: TRBJ2-7; v_call: TRBV13; clone_size: once; d_call: NA; cdr3_aa: CASSSRLISYEQYF; cdr3_nt: TGTGCCAGCAGCTCAAGACTGATCTCCTACGAGCAGTACTTC
j_call: TRBJ2-1; v_call: TRBV27; clone_size: NA; d_call: TRBD2; cdr3_aa: CASSFSSGTSDNEQFF; cdr3_nt: TGTGCCAGCAGTTTCTCATCCGGGACTAGCGACAATGAGCAGTTCTTC
j_call: TRBJ2-3; v_call: TRBV30; clone_size: NA; d_call: TRBD2; cdr3_aa: CAWSVGSSGRAGDTQYF; cdr3_nt: TGTGCCTGGAGTGTAGGGTCCAGCGGGAGGGCCGGGGATACGCAGTATTTT
j_call: TRBJ2-3; v_call: TRBV4-1; clone_size: NA; d_call: TRBD2; cdr3_aa: CASSQAIAGESSDTQYF; cdr3_nt: TGCGCCAGCAGCCAAGCAATAGCGGGAGAATCGTCTGATACGCAGTATTTT
j_call: TRBJ2-1; v_call: TRBV19; clone_size: NA; d_call: TRBD2; cdr3_aa: CASSISVSGFYNEQFF; cdr3_nt: TGTGCCAGTAGTATATCGGTTAGCGGGTTCTACAATGAGCAGTTCTTC
j_call: TRBJ2-7; v_call: TRBV27; clone_size: NA; d_call: TRBD1; cdr3_aa: CASRQGANEQYF; cdr3_nt: TGTGCCAGTCGACAGGGGGCAAACGAGCAGTACTTC
j_call: TRBJ1-1; v_call: TRBV6-5; clone_size: NA; d_call: NA; cdr3_aa: CASSYSEVGRVTEAFF; cdr3_nt: TGTGCCAGCAGTTACTCCGAGGTGGGGCGGGTCACTGAAGCTTTCTTT
j_call: TRBJ1-1; v_call: TRBV5-6; clone_size: NA; d_call: NA; cdr3_aa: CASSFQYTEAFF; cdr3_nt: TGTGCCAGCAGCTTCCAGTACACTGAAGCTTTCTTT
j_call: TRBJ2-1; v_call: TRBV11-2; clone_size: NA; d_call: NA; cdr3_aa: CASSPLSSFGDEQFF; cdr3_nt: TGTGCCAGCAGCCCTCTGTCCTCTTTCGGCGATGAGCAGTTCTTC
j_call: TRBJ2-5; v_call: TRBV7-9; clone_size: NA; d_call: NA; cdr3_aa: CASSLGPDGWGRETQYF; cdr3_nt: TGTGCCAGCAGCTTAGGGCCGGACGGGTGGGGCAGAGAGACCCAGTACTTC
j_call: TRBJ2-3; v_call: TRBV6-5; clone_size: NA; d_call: NA; cdr3_aa: CASSFYRVSDTQYF; cdr3_nt: TGTGCCAGCAGTTTCTACAGGGTATCAGATACGCAGTATTTT
j_call: TRBJ2-1; v_call: TRBV9; clone_size: NA; d_call: NA; cdr3_aa: CASSVSGISYNEQFF; cdr3_nt: TGTGCCAGCAGCGTCAGCGGCATTTCCTACAATGAGCAGTTCTTC
j_call: TRBJ1-4; v_call: TRBV5-4; clone_size: medium-sized; d_call: NA; cdr3_aa: CASSSQRGEKLFF; cdr3_nt: TGTGCCAGCAGCTCGCAACGGGGCGAAAAACTGTTTTTT
j_call: TRBJ1-2; v_call: TRBV28; clone_size: NA; d_call: NA; cdr3_aa: CASSPAGFDGYTF; cdr3_nt: TGTGCCAGCAGCCCCGCGGGTTTTGATGGCTACACCTTC
j_call: TRBJ1-1; v_call: TRBV29-1; clone_size: NA; d_call: TRBD1; cdr3_aa: CSVGRGPLAFF; cdr3_nt: TGCAGCGTTGGTAGGGGGCCGCTGGCTTTCTTT
j_call: TRBJ2-3; v_call: TRBV9; clone_size: NA; d_call: NA; cdr3_aa: CASSVEDGRTDTQYF; cdr3_nt: TGTGCCAGCAGCGTAGAAGACGGGAGAACAGATACGCAGTATTTT
j_call: TRBJ1-2; v_call: TRBV18; clone_size: once; d_call: TRBD1; cdr3_aa: CASSPDGTGGVYGYTF; cdr3_nt: TGTGCCAGCTCACCGGACGGGACAGGTGGTGTCTATGGCTACACCTTC
j_call: TRBJ2-7; v_call: TRBV28; clone_size: NA; d_call: NA; cdr3_aa: CASSLGQLTYEQYF; cdr3_nt: TGTGCCAGCAGTTTGGGACAACTGACCTACGAGCAGTACTTC
j_call: TRBJ2-7; v_call: TRBV6-6; clone_size: NA; d_call: NA; cdr3_aa: CASSYSGTYEQYF; cdr3_nt: TGTGCCAGCAGTTATAGCGGAACCTACGAGCAGTACTTC
j_call: TRBJ1-2; v_call: TRBV7-2; clone_size: NA; d_call: NA; cdr3_aa: CASSLSDNYGYTF; cdr3_nt: TGTGCCAGCAGCTTATCAGATAACTATGGCTACACCTTC
j_call: TRBJ2-7; v_call: TRBV7-8; clone_size: NA; d_call: NA; cdr3_aa: CASSPSAVALLAYEQYF; cdr3_nt: TGTGCCAGCAGCCCCTCCGCCGTGGCCTTACTAGCCTACGAGCAGTACTTC